The 31 T cell receptor beta chains below were found in one sample sequenced in a study of identical twins. TCRdb processed the 5' RACE reads anew with MiXCR; each CDR3 protein has one entry. The sample contains roughly 690,000 distinct CDR3 sequences, around 6.1% of which appear only once. Sample: naive T cells sorted from blood. Receptor source: a young man in good health.

This clonotype came up many times. This rearrangement joins TRBV20-1 to TRBJ2-1; perhaps TRBD1 as D (6 bases). The CDR3 loop spans 13 amino acids. Trimming took 6 bases from V and 5 from J, leaving 14 bases between them. From germline, CDR1 is DFQATT and CDR2 SNEGSKA (reference sequence). In DNA, the CDR3 is TGCAGTGCCAGATCGACAGGAGACAATGAGCAGTTCTTC. Translated, it gives CSARSTGDNEQFF.

Notes on this clonotype: A much larger clone is a single base away; this may be a read error. Without the conserved terminal phenylalanine or tryptophan, this CDR3 likely stems from a read error. The chain combines TRBV5-5 with TRBJ1-2; tentative D call: TRBD1 (6 bases). The CDR3 totals 15 residues. The V end lost 0 bases, the J end lost 1 base, and 10 bases lay between the germline ends. CDR1 and CDR2 (germline): SGHKS, YYEKEE (reference sequence). CDR3 region: CASSLVGQNNYGYTL. As DNA, the CDR3 is TGTGCCAGCAGCTTGGTCGGACAGAATAACTATGGCTACACCCTC.

This clonotype has at least ten counts. The rearrangement joins TRBV5-1 to TRBJ2-1; TRBD2 matches 7 bases. Germline V lookup: CDR1 SGHRS, CDR2 YFSETQ. This CDR3 contains 17 residues. Unmatched junction bases numbered 10, after V lost 0 bases and J lost 4 bases. Written as DNA, the CDR3 is TGCGCCAGCAGCTTGGAACCTAGACTAGCAGCTTACAATGAGCAGTTCTTC. This gives the protein CASSLEPRLAAYNEQFF. Based on the CDR3 plus reference TRBV5-1 and TRBJ2-1, the full variable domain is KAGVTQTPRYLIKTRGQQVTLSCSPISGHRSVSWYQQTPGQGLQFLFEYFSETQRNKGNFPGRFSGRQFSNSRSEMNVSTLELGDSALYLCASSLEPRLAAYNEQFFGPGTRLTVL.

This clonotype has more than one count but fewer than ten. This sequence joins TRBV28 and TRBJ2-7; 9 positions match TRBD2. Germline V CDR1 and CDR2: MDHEN, SYDVKM. J lost 2 bases, V lost 4 bases, and 9 bases had no gene match. CDR3 length: 16 residues. Written as DNA, the CDR3 is TGTGCCAGCAGTTCCCCCGGACTAGCGCGGCCCTACGAGCAGTACTTC. Its protein is CASSSPGLARPYEQYF. The variable domain in full, completed from reference TRBV28 and TRBJ2-7, reads DVKVTQSSRYLVKRTGEKVFLECVQDMDHENMFWYRQDPGLGLRLIYFSYDVKMKEKGDIPEGYSVSREKKERFSLILESASTNQTSMYLCASSSPGLARPYEQYFGPGTRLTVT.

The V and J genes are TRBV7-9 and TRBJ2-5; D possibly corresponds to TRBD1 (5 bases). Germline lookup yields CDR1 SEHNR and CDR2 FQNEAQ (reference sequence). Trimming took off 5 bases at V and 5 bases at J, with 18 bases between the two ends. The CDR3 has 15 residues. This chain's CDR3 is CASSPSVWTLETQYF. Written as DNA, the CDR3 is TGTGCCAGCAGCCCCTCCGTATGGACATTGGAGACCCAGTACTTC.

The table lists this clonotype with many counts. V and J are TRBV27 and TRBJ2-1; the match to TRBD2 covers 9 bases. Germline V gene data show CDR1 as MNHEY and CDR2 as SMNVEV (reference sequence). Trimming cost V 5 bases and J 9 bases; bases outside gene matches: 5. This CDR3 has 13 residues. In DNA form, the CDR3 reads TGTGCCAGCAGTGCAGGGACTAGCTCTGAGCAGTTCTTC. It codes for CASSAGTSSEQFF.

This clonotype occurred many times. The J gene is TRBJ2-1, the V gene TRBV12-3 or TRBV12-4; D is unclear. V lost 6 bases and J 6 bases, leaving 9 bases between the germline ends. This CDR3 contains 12 residues. The CDR3 is CASSWMGNEQFF. The CDR3 nucleotides are TGTGCCAGCAGCTGGATGGGCAATGAGCAGTTCTTC.

This clonotype was seen repeatedly, ten times or more. The chain couples TRBV3-1 to TRBJ2-1, with 7 bases aligning to TRBD2. Germline loops: CDR1 LGHDT, CDR2 YNNKEL (reference sequence). V gave up 6 bases and J gave up 8 bases; unmatched junction bases: 7. This CDR3 contains 13 residues. CDR3 residues: CASSSSGLDEQFF. The CDR3 DNA follows: TGTGCCAGCAGTAGTAGCGGGCTGGATGAGCAGTTCTTC.

Many counts were recorded for this clonotype. The chain carries TRBV29-1 and TRBJ2-1; TRBD1 aligns across 9 bases. Germline CDR1 reads SQVTM; CDR2 reads ANQGSEA. The CDR3 runs to 14 residues. The junction had 6 bases not matched to a gene; V was cut back by 3 bases and J by 6 bases. DNA for the CDR3: TGCAGCGTTGATCGGGGACAGGGCCGCAATGAGCAGTTCTTC. It specifies CSVDRGQGRNEQFF.

This clonotype was seen more than once but under ten times. Relative to the germline gene, one junction end is altered; a read error may explain this. The gene calls are TRBV7-9 and TRBJ2-7; D possibly corresponds to TRBD1 (6 bases). From germline, CDR1 is SEHNR and CDR2 FQNEAQ (reference sequence). CDR3 length: 17 amino acids. CDR3 protein: CASSVADRTDNSYEQYF. The CDR3 nucleotides read TGTGCCAGCAGCGTAGCAGATCGGACAGACAATTCCTACGAGCAGTACTTC.

This clonotype was recorded many times. The V call is TRBV5-1, the J call TRBJ2-7, with a possible D match to TRBD1 (6 bases). Between the trimmed V and J ends, which lost 0 bases and 5 bases, there was a span of 21 bases. Germline values: CDR1 SGHRS, CDR2 YFSETQ. This CDR3 has 17 amino acids. The CDR3 reads CASSLAEDSLVAHEQYF. The DNA of the CDR3 is TGCGCCAGCAGCTTGGCCGAGGACAGCCTAGTTGCCCACGAGCAGTACTTC. The full variable domain, its missing parts supplied by reference TRBV5-1 and TRBJ2-7, is KAGVTQTPRYLIKTRGQQVTLSCSPISGHRSVSWYQQTPGQGLQFLFEYFSETQRNKGNFPGRFSGRQFSNSRSEMNVSTLELGDSALYLCASSLAEDSLVAHEQYFGPGTRLTVT.

Notes on this clonotype: A read error may explain this, as a much larger clone is one base away. V usage is TRBV6-1 and J usage is TRBJ2-7; tentative D call: TRBD1 (5 bases). The germline V gene encodes CDR1 MNHNS and CDR2 SASEGT. The CDR3 is 18 amino acids. CDR3 in amino acids: CASSLGFSVSGIPYELYF. The CDR3 DNA follows: TGTGCCAGCAGCCTAGGGTTTTCAGTTTCAGGGATACCCTACGAGCTGTACTTC.

In the case of this clonotype: The junction departs from the called germline gene at one end, perhaps through a read error. The chain recombines TRBV2 with TRBJ2-3; the D is unclear. CDR1 is SNHLY, CDR2 FYNNEI, per germline. CDR3 length: 12 amino acids. Written as DNA, the CDR3 is TGTGCCAGCACTGAAAGGGTAAATACGCAGTATTTT. Encoded protein: CASTERVNTQYF.

This clonotype has more than one count but fewer than ten. The chain recombines TRBV12-3 or TRBV12-4 with TRBJ2-5; D may correspond to TRBD1 or TRBD2 (5 bases each). Trimming removed 6 bases at V and 4 bases at J, with 15 bases between. The CDR3 totals 14 residues. CDR3: CASSGTGIGETQYF. In DNA, the CDR3 is TGTGCCAGCAGCGGGACGGGAATTGGAGAGACCCAGTACTTC.

This chain links TRBV5-1 with TRBJ2-1; D unclear. CDR3 length: 12 residues. Per germline, CDR1 SGHRS and CDR2 YFSETQ. The ends were cut back, 5 bases at V and 7 bases at J, with 10 bases in the middle. The CDR3 DNA sequence: TGCGCCAGCAGGTGGGAAGGGAATGAGCAGTTCTTC. Translated, it gives CASRWEGNEQFF.

This clonotype was seen ten or more times. The gene calls are TRBV3-1 and TRBJ2-1; tentatively, D is TRBD1 (5 bases). The CDR3 runs to 13 residues. In germline, CDR1 is LGHDT, CDR2 YNNKEL (reference sequence). V gave up 0 bases and J gave up 12 bases, with 12 bases separating them. Here the CDR3 DNA reads TGTGCCAGCAGCCAAGATAGGACAATGAGGCAGTTCTTC. Protein sequence: CASSQDRTMRQFF.

This clonotype has more than one count but fewer than ten. V is TRBV29-1 and J is TRBJ2-3, with D perhaps TRBD1 (5 bases). Germline V CDR1 and CDR2: SQVTM, ANQGSEA. CDR3 size: 17 residues. The germline V and J ends were trimmed by 0 bases and 2 bases, with 18 bases remaining between them. The CDR3 is CSVEDRLAAGYTDTQYF. CDR3 coding DNA: TGCAGCGTTGAAGACCGGCTTGCGGCAGGGTACACAGATACGCAGTATTTT.

The V call is TRBV12-3 or TRBV12-4, the J call TRBJ1-2; D unresolved. The V gene lost 3 bases and the J gene lost 0 bases, with 5 bases spanning the gap. This CDR3 has 13 residues. CDR3 nucleotides: TGTGCCAGCAGTTTTAAGCCTAACTATGGCTACACCTTC. Protein: CASSFKPNYGYTF.

Ten or more counts support this clonotype. The J gene is TRBJ2-1, the V gene TRBV12-3 or TRBV12-4; D gene uncertain. This CDR3 has 13 residues. Trimming stripped 3 bases from V and 4 bases from J, with 7 bases between. The CDR3 DNA reads as TGTGCCAGCAGTTTCGGCGTTTACAATGAGCAGTTCTTC. Translating it yields CASSFGVYNEQFF.

This clonotype was seen repeatedly, ten times or more. The gene calls are TRBV4-1 and TRBJ2-3, with D perhaps assigned TRBD1 or TRBD2 (5 bases each). The germline gives CDR1 MGHRA, CDR2 YSYEKL. V was cut by 3 bases and J by 5 bases, with 21 bases left in between. There are 17 residues in the CDR3. CDR3 region: CASSQGPAGRVGDTQYF. In DNA form, the CDR3 reads TGCGCCAGCAGCCAGGGTCCTGCGGGCAGGGTGGGAGATACGCAGTATTTT.

Many counts were recorded for this clonotype. The chain combines TRBV9 with TRBJ2-1; D unresolved. The germline V gene encodes CDR1 SGDLS and CDR2 YYNGEE. The length of the CDR3 is 12 residues. Trimming stripped 0 bases from V and 6 bases from J, with 4 bases between. CDR3 region: CASSVGFNEQFF. CDR3 bases: TGTGCCAGCAGCGTAGGTTTCAATGAGCAGTTCTTC.

This clonotype was observed many times. V gene TRBV9 combines with J gene TRBJ1-1; perhaps TRBD1 as D (6 bases). V was clipped by 4 bases and J by 1 base, with 11 bases between them. Germline V CDR1 and CDR2: SGDLS, YYNGEE. The CDR3 length is 14 residues. The CDR3 DNA is TGTGCCAGCAGCCCTGACAGGAGGAACACTGAAGCTTTCTTT. Its protein product is CASSPDRRNTEAFF. The full variable domain, rest sourced from reference TRBV9 and TRBJ1-1, is DSGVTQTPKHLITATGQRVTLRCSPRSGDLSVYWYQQSLDQGLQFLIQYYNGEERAKGNILERFSAQQFPDLHSELNLSSLELGDSALYFCASSPDRRNTEAFFGQGTRLTVV.

This clonotype was recorded at least ten times. V gene TRBV29-1 combines with J gene TRBJ1-2, with 9 bases that match TRBD1. The V segment lost 7 bases and the J segment 2 bases; nucleotides outside the gene matches: 8. The CDR3 is 14 amino acids. Germline CDR1 and CDR2: SQVTM and ANQGSEA. CDR3 amino acids: CSAGTGRNNYGYTF. The CDR3 DNA sequence: TGCAGCGCAGGGACAGGGAGGAACAACTATGGCTACACCTTC.

There are many counts of this clonotype. This sequence joins TRBV12-3 or TRBV12-4 and TRBJ2-2; D is ambiguous. The CDR3 is 12 residues long. Trimming left V 6 bases short and J 9 bases short, with 11 bases between. This CDR3 reads CASSPVGRELFF. The CDR3 nucleotides are TGTGCCAGCAGCCCAGTAGGACGGGAGCTGTTTTTT.

This clonotype occurred a few times. The gene calls are TRBV15 and TRBJ1-1, with D possibly matching TRBD1 (6 bases). Germline CDR1 is LNHNV and CDR2 is YYDKDF (reference sequence). The V end was cut by 2 bases, the J end by 6 bases, with 16 bases between. CDR3 size: 15 residues. The CDR3 is CATSRPAGGQPEAFF. CDR3 sequence (DNA): TGTGCCACCAGCAGACCCGCGGGGGGGCAGCCTGAAGCTTTCTTT.

This clonotype was detected ten times or more. This chain uses TRBV29-1 with TRBJ1-1, with a possible D match to TRBD1 (5 bases). The CDR3 is 14 residues long. Germline V lookup: CDR1 SQVTM, CDR2 ANQGSEA. V lost 6 bases, J lost 1 base, and 15 bases lay in between. The CDR3 DNA reads as TGCAGCGTCGGGACTCGCTGGGGGAACACTGAAGCTTTCTTT. As protein: CSVGTRWGNTEAFF.

The V gene is TRBV28, the J gene TRBJ2-5, with 10 bases identical to TRBD1. This CDR3 region has 16 residues. Germline V gives CDR1 MDHEN, CDR2 SYDVKM. J gave up 5 bases and V 5 bases, and 11 bases lay outside the gene matches. The CDR3 nucleotides read TGTGCCAGCAGTCTGATGACAGGGGGCTTTGATGAGACCCAGTACTTC. This encodes CASSLMTGGFDETQYF.

This clonotype came up a few times. V is TRBV4-2 and J is TRBJ2-1; maybe TRBD2 (7 bases). The germline V and J ends were trimmed by 1 base and 7 bases, with 14 bases remaining between them. The CDR3 contains 15 residues. Germline V gene sequence: CDR1 LGHNA, CDR2 YNFKEQ. The CDR3 nucleotides are TGTGCCAGCAGCCAAGTTGGGGGAGGGGGAAATGAGCAGTTCTTC. It encodes CASSQVGGGGNEQFF.

V is TRBV27 and J is TRBJ2-1, with 8 bases that match TRBD1. J gave up 10 bases and V 3 bases, and 5 bases lay outside the gene matches. The CDR3 is 13 amino acids. Per the germline V gene, CDR1 is MNHEY and CDR2 is SMNVEV (reference sequence). This CDR3 reads CASSFLQGVEQFF. CDR3 DNA sequence: TGTGCCAGCAGTTTCTTACAGGGGGTCGAGCAGTTCTTC.

This clonotype was counted many times. V gene TRBV4-2 combines with J gene TRBJ2-1; maybe TRBD2 (6 bases). CDR1 and CDR2 from the germline V gene are LGHNA and YNFKEQ. V was cut by 2 bases and J by 3 bases, with 11 bases left in between. The CDR3 is 15 residues long. This CDR3 is CASSQPGTGYNEQFF. CDR3 nucleotide sequence: TGTGCCAGCAGCCAACCTGGGACTGGCTACAATGAGCAGTTCTTC.

This clonotype has at least ten counts. J is TRBJ1-1 and V is TRBV29-1; the D is unclear. The ends were cut back, 5 bases at V and 10 bases at J, with 11 bases in the middle. The CDR3 spans 10 residues. From germline, CDR1 is SQVTM and CDR2 ANQGSEA. The CDR3 loop is CSVSSVVAFF. The CDR3 DNA reads as TGCAGCGTTTCGTCGGTGGTAGCTTTCTTT.